Listed below are T cell receptor beta chains from one sample, sequenced in a study of cytomegalovirus exposure and HLA in healthy donors. TCRdb's copy holds only in-frame clones and misses some; the assay was immunoSEQ multiplex PCR. This table has approximately 150,000 clones, about 79% appearing once. Sequenced input: PBMCs. These receptors were obtained from a man aged 40-55 years in good health and CMV-seropositive. The CDR3 runs from the conserved cysteine through the conserved F or W. Fields, in order: V gene, CDR3 protein.

V: TRBV5-1; CDR3: CASSQVNEQFF
V: TRBV9; CDR3: CASSLYSGTQSYEQYF
V: TRBV10-1; CDR3: CASSAGNGGYTF
V: TRBV5-1; CDR3: CASSRGQLTGELFF
V: TRBV19; CDR3: CASSPGQGTYSNQPQHF
V: TRBV7-6; CDR3: CASSPPGTDTQYF
V: TRBV7-8; CDR3: CASSSGATLGWEERGNEQFF
V: TRBV12-5; CDR3: CASEETGDTGELFF
V: TRBV7-8; CDR3: CASSPSELSDEQFF
V: TRBV7-3; CDR3: CASSDNSGRISGELFF
V: TRBV6-6; CDR3: CASSSLFGGGNQPQHF
V: TRBV27; CDR3: CASSLVAETQYF
V: TRBV21-1; CDR3: CASSKALLRNEQFF
V: TRBV5-1; CDR3: CASSPSGTGRVGELFF
V: TRBV10-1; CDR3: CASSDGRGGPLTDTQYF
V: TRBV28; CDR3: CASSLPGQGDSAFF
V: TRBV7-9; CDR3: CSSSNRITGNTEAFF
V: TRBV27; CDR3: CASSTGAAHGYTF
V: TRBV5-8; CDR3: CASRPDNEQFF
V: TRBV6-4; CDR3: CASIKDRAVRAFF
V: TRBV5-1; CDR3: CASSLNSGNYNEQFF
V: TRBV18; CDR3: CASSPKTGDEQYF
V: TRBV9; CDR3: CASSVAGVGGEQYF
V: TRBV7-9; CDR3: CASSIDRDPYGYTF
V: TRBV5-6; CDR3: CASSSSSGGVYEQYF
V: TRBV5-1; CDR3: CASSSGQPNTEAFF
V: TRBV15; CDR3: CATSSLGGGGSYEQYF
V: TRBV5-1; CDR3: CASSFSGRVDQPQHF
V: TRBV5-1; CDR3: CASSLATGLTEAFF
V: TRBV6-5; CDR3: CASRAGIPSNQPQHF
V: TRBV19; CDR3: CASQLRRDTGELFF
V: TRBV9; CDR3: CASSPPWAGEITKQYF
V: TRBV7-8; CDR3: CASSEGSSGQPQHF
V: TRBV7-9; CDR3: CASTSGGSYTF
V: TRBV18; CDR3: CASSPQDREAFF
V: TRBV5-1; CDR3: CASSRGGAIQETQYF
V: TRBV28; CDR3: CASSLSGGSNEKLFF
V: TRBV6-1; CDR3: CASYLERPSTDTQYF
V: TRBV7-9; CDR3: CAGSVLGRKTNEKLFF
V: TRBV5-1; CDR3: CASSLEKGQAFF